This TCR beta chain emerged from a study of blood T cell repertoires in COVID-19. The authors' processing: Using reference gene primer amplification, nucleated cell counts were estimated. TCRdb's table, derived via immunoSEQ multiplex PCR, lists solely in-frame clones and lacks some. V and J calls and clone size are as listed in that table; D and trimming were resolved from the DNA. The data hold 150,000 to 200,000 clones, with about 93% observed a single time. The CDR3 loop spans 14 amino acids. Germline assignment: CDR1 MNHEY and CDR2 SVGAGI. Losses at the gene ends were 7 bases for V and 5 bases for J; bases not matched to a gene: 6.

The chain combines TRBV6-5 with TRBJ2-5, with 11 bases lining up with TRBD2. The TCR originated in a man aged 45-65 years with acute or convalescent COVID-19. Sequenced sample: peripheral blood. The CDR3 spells CASTELAGGETQYF. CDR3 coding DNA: TGTGCCAGCACCGAATTAGCGGGAGGGGAGACCCAGTACTTC.